This T cell receptor beta chain stems from a study of shared clonotypes between healthy human individuals. Whole-study results and caveats: The researchers took only blood, and tissue repertoires probably look different. The genetic and exposure-history diversity represented was limited by few donors.

Sequenced by immunoSEQ multiplex PCR; TCRdb stores in-frame clones only, minus some. The sample has about 2.4 million clones; roughly 93% are singletons. CDR3 size: 13 residues. V shed 5 bases and J 4 bases; nucleotides not matched to a gene: 3. Looked up from germline, CDR1 is WSHSY and CDR2 is SAAADI. For this clone: Its target is unknown.

Donors, healthy HIV-negative adults, lacked recent acute infections or vaccinations. This sequence joins TRBV10-2 and TRBJ1-1; TRBD1 matches at 8 bases. Sample: naive CD4+ T cells from PBMCs. Subset of the sample: CD45RA+ positively selected. This receptor was obtained from a man between 18 and 29 years old in good health. Some clones in this sample may be carry-over from other donors' samples. The CDR3 DNA follows: TGCGCCAGCAGTTATACAGGGGGCACTGAAGCTTTCTTT. It codes for CASSYTGGTEAFF.